This TCR beta chain was recorded in a study of blood T cell repertoires in COVID-19 (dated by TCRdb to 2018 to 2020). For the study in its entirety: Collaborator samples came from the United States, Italy and Spain and covered acute and convalescent phases of COVID-19. The material from the prospective study consisted of cDNA or gDNA derived from T cells, B-cell-depleted T cells, or PBMCs. Subjects who had been exposed to COVID-19, were actively infected with it, or had recovered from it provided the deeply sampled blood TCRbeta repertoires that made up the dataset. The repertoires were released in a freely available public database meant as a resource for research on the immune response to SARS-CoV-2. Samples came from the ongoing ImmuneRACE study (first 160 participants) plus 1,254 subjects from 6 global collaborators. Sample metadata almost always included a de-identified subject ID, COVID-19 status, age in years and sex. Where available, HLA class I and class II types were obtained from metadata supplied by the sample provider rather than from assay-based typing.

With respect to this clone: Its specific antigen is unknown. Base qualities are not recorded, but no much larger clone differs from it by a single base.

Whole blood was collected in K2EDTA tubes by collaborating institutions according to the institutions' own protocols. For TCRbeta analysis, collaborators shipped samples in one of three forms: frozen whole blood, isolated PBMCs, or DNA extracted from either of those sample types. The immunoSEQ Assay, a bias-controlled multiplex PCR, was used to amplify TCRbeta CDR3 regions from genomic DNA. For the original study's pipeline: The number of nucleated cells in each sample was estimated from the amplification of reference gene primers within the assay. To quantify the absolute abundance of each unique TCRbeta CDR3 rearrangement, sequence reads were collapsed and filtered. Productive Simpson clonality was computed per sample as the square root of Simpson's diversity index over productive rearrangements. The immuneACCESS repertoire file appears here via TCRdb, limited to in-frame rearrangements. These files lack a portion of the clones; in checked studies, under half of the deficit traces to unresolved V genes, and the cause of the others is not known. The DNA gave D and trimming, while V, J and clone size come from that table. This sample is represented by around 100,000 clones; about 88% of them were singletons. The ten largest clones take up 3.4% of the sample.

Points the paper makes about the study in general: Clinical and demographic metadata were provided uncurated, with the amount varying by source and participant.

Sequenced: peripheral blood. This TCR was recovered from a man between 40 and 49 years old with acute or convalescent COVID-19.

The DNA sequence is as follows: TGTGCCAGCAGGTGGGACAGGGCCGCTTTCTTT. The resulting protein is CASRWDRAAFF. The V and J segments used are TRBV28 and TRBJ1-1, with TRBD1 identical over 9 junction bases. The germline V and J ends show losses of 6 bases and 11 bases respectively, and no gene match explains 4 bases of the junction. CDR1 and CDR2, per the germline V gene, are MDHEN and SYDVKM. The CDR3 runs 11 amino acids, cysteine and phenylalanine included. Kept here is only the CDR3 DNA, which spans 33 bases and is read in frame from base 1.